The TCR beta chain under discussion was sequenced for a study of OX40 agonist ivuxolimab in advanced cancers. Study at large: Patients took ivuxolimab, an agonistic anti-OX40 (CD134) antibody.

A remark on this clone: Antigen specificity is unknown.

V trimming: 4 bases; J trimming: 7 bases; junction bases outside the gene matches: 11. This CDR3 has 16 amino acids. Germline V gene sequence: CDR1 KGHSY, CDR2 FQNENV. General study results and limits: The mean number of expanded clones was higher in CD8+ T cells than in CD4+. Clonal expansion among partial responders at 0.1-3.0 mg/kg ranked near the lowest.

Clones were read by immunoSEQ multiplex PCR, and TCRdb kept only the in-frame ones, dropping some. The sample lists about 53,000 clones; roughly 83% were seen once. The sample consisted of CD4+ or CD8+ T cells sorted from blood, taken in a trial of the OX40 agonist ivuxolimab. The chain combines TRBV16 with TRBJ1-5; 9 bases agree with TRBD1. The clonotype was recovered from an adult with an advanced solid tumor such as melanoma, head and neck, liver or kidney cancer. CDR3 sequence (DNA): TGTGCCAGCAGCCGCGGACAGGGGACAGTACTACAGCCCCAGCATTTT. This gives the protein CASSRGQGTVLQPQHF.